These T cell receptor beta chains were read from a single sample in a study of chemoradiotherapy in HPV16-positive cancers. The protocol was immunoSEQ multiplex PCR, while the TCRdb copy is restricted to in-frame clones and leaves out a portion. The repertoire holds 1,300 or so clones, with over 60% as singletons. The sample was tumor tissue, taken from a patient who underwent chemoradiotherapy. The receptor set was obtained from a human donor with HPV-associated anogenital cancer. The CDR3 runs from the conserved cysteine through the conserved F or W.

v_gene	len	CDR3aa
TRBV7-9	12	CASSPGGNEQFF
TRBV7-2	14	CASSPLGGAGAQYF
TRBV29-1	16	CSAARGVGTGDYEQYF
TRBV7-3	17	CASSPYDAGGAGTEAFF
TRBV29-1	16	CSVSVGGGSGANVLTF
TRBV6-5	15	CASSLQSASYNEQFF
TRBV5-8	17	CASSTRFRDSRSYEQYF
TRBV7-9	14	CASSLGLTGAELFF
TRBV11-2	18	CASSSRGPGVSLYDEQFF
TRBV7-9	15	CASSLELGQTYEQYF
TRBV7-2	13	CASSLALTSPQDF
TRBV5-1	16	CASSFRERSSYNEQFF
TRBV4-2	14	CASSQLRGGQGYTF
TRBV11-3	16	CASSLEAGGGYNEQFF
TRBV19	16	CASRGLAGDAFDEQFF
TRBV5-1	19	CASSLDVQGWSGSPGELFF
TRBV29-1	15	CSVPCDRAAYYGYTF
TRBV7-9	15	CASSLVQGGTDTQYF
TRBV9	16	CASSTSAGLGHVEQFF
TRBV5-1	15	CASSLWQGTGNTIYF
TRBV2	14	CASNLNKGAYEQYF
TRBV4-3	16	CASSQDLETGAYGYTF
TRBV7-6	16	CASSLANRGSYNEQFF
TRBV5-6	14	CASSYGQGDYEQYF
TRBV5-1	13	CASSLVAHTEAFF
TRBV28	15	CASSLGTEINYGYTF
TRBV4-1	15	CASSFRGASNQPQHF
TRBV9	13	CASSVFAGYGYTF
TRBV7-2	15	CASSLEGKSTGELFF
TRBV15	13	CATSRGGPEKLFF
TRBV18	15	CASSLTAGTRNEQYF
TRBV5-1	16	CASSLARGSSYNEQFF
TRBV5-1	14	CASGRTGADYGYTF
TRBV6-1	14	CASSEHPSGYEQYF
TRBV11-3	17	CASTKRLAGVSYNEQFF
TRBV19	14	CASRWRLGSYEQYF
TRBV7-3	15	CASSLTGAPTETQHF
TRBV7-2	15	CASSPRTSGSGEQYF
TRBV19	16	CASSPRLGAGSETQYF
TRBV27	13	CASSSTTVNEQFF
TRBV10-2	12	CASAYFEETQYF
TRBV18	17	CASSPDSGARSGNTIYF
TRBV5-1	16	CASSVGQGASTGELFF
TRBV4-3	13	CASSQRGLGELFF
TRBV28	14	CASRIAEWADTQYF
TRBV11-2	13	CASAGGSQETQYF
TRBV6-5	15	CASSSGDRKNQPQHF
TRBV19	17	CASRASGTLWPNNEQFF
TRBV6-5	15	CASSYSFTDPYEQYF
TRBV5-4	13	CASSSLERNTIYF
TRBV14	12	CASSRTGTEAFF
TRBV9	16	CASSVQAGRSYNEQFF
TRBV9	15	CASSPRAENTGELFF
TRBV21-1	15	CASSASTESSYEQYF